This T cell receptor beta chain emerged from a study of graft-versus-host responses after intestinal transplantation. Background on the study: Recipients across the board were started on anti-thymocyte globulin induction, then kept on tacrolimus and steroids for about 3 years.

This table comes from immunoSEQ multiplex PCR, and its TCRdb copy is limited to in-frame clones, with some not included. There are more than 95,000 clones in the sample; 93% occur only once, and 0.95% to 1.5% lies in the top ten. In regard to this clone: Its antigen is not identified.

CDR1 SGHVS and CDR2 FQNEAQ come from the germline V gene. The CDR3 has 19 amino acids. V lost 3 bases to trimming and J lost 2 bases; unmatched junction nucleotides: 18. The TCR comes from a human donor who received an intestinal transplant. The chain recombines TRBV7-8 with TRBJ2-5, with TRBD2 identical over 7 bases. This specimen was unstimulated CD8+ T cells sorted from spleen or lymph node cells, taken before intestinal transplant. The CDR3 loop reads CASSFTGLADNGWQETQYF. In nucleotides, the CDR3 is TGTGCCAGCAGCTTTACTGGGCTAGCGGATAACGGGTGGCAAGAGACCCAGTACTTC.